The rows below give T cell receptor beta chains drawn from one sample of a study of blood T cell repertoires in COVID-19. This table comes from immunoSEQ multiplex PCR, and its TCRdb copy is limited to in-frame clones, with some not included. Of about 160,000 clones listed, just under 85% are singletons. Sequenced sample: peripheral blood. These receptors all come from a man aged 35 to 55 who had recovered from COVID-19. Each CDR3 is given with its conserved first and last residue. The order of the fields is D gene, J gene, V gene, clone size, CDR3 DNA, CDR3 protein. A D gene is named only where the DNA matches it firmly. Size is stated for part of the rows, as once, few or many counts, or as a class when the clone is expanded.

D gene: TRBD2
J gene: TRBJ2-1
V gene: TRBV5-5
clone size: NA
CDR3 DNA: TGTGCCAGCAGCTTGCCACTAGCGGTAGACAATGAGCAGTTCTTC
CDR3 protein: CASSLPLAVDNEQFF

D gene: NA
J gene: TRBJ1-3
V gene: TRBV6-5
clone size: NA
CDR3 DNA: TGTGCCAGCAGTACCGGGACACCTTCTGGAAACACCATATATTTT
CDR3 protein: CASSTGTPSGNTIYF

D gene: TRBD1
J gene: TRBJ2-7
V gene: TRBV30
clone size: NA
CDR3 DNA: TGTGCCTGGAGTAACAGACAGGGGGCTTTCTCAGGGAGGCAATACGAGCAGTACTTC
CDR3 protein: CAWSNRQGAFSGRQYEQYF

D gene: NA
J gene: TRBJ2-7
V gene: TRBV5-6
clone size: NA
CDR3 DNA: TGTGCCAGCAGCTATACTTACGAGCAGTACTTC
CDR3 protein: CASSYTYEQYF

D gene: NA
J gene: TRBJ2-3
V gene: TRBV10-3
clone size: NA
CDR3 DNA: TGTGCCATCAGTAGCTCCGGGGTCACAGATACGCAGTATTTT
CDR3 protein: CAISSSGVTDTQYF

D gene: TRBD1
J gene: TRBJ1-1
V gene: TRBV3-1/TRBV3-2
clone size: NA
CDR3 DNA: TGTGCCAGCAGCCAACTTACTCTACAGGGGGCAGGCGGCACTGAAGCTTTCTTT
CDR3 protein: CASSQLTLQGAGGTEAFF

D gene: TRBD1
J gene: TRBJ2-3
V gene: TRBV9
clone size: NA
CDR3 DNA: TGTGCCAGCAGCGTCACTGGACAGGGGGCAGCAGATACGCAGTATTTT
CDR3 protein: CASSVTGQGAADTQYF

D gene: TRBD1
J gene: TRBJ2-2
V gene: TRBV4-3
clone size: once
CDR3 DNA: TGCGCCAGCAGCCAAGTATACAGGGGCACCGGGGAGCTGTTTTTT
CDR3 protein: CASSQVYRGTGELFF

D gene: NA
J gene: TRBJ1-2
V gene: TRBV12-3/TRBV12-4
clone size: NA
CDR3 DNA: TGTGCCAGCTCGGACAATAACTATGGCTACACCTTC
CDR3 protein: CASSDNNYGYTF

D gene: TRBD2
J gene: TRBJ2-2
V gene: TRBV2
clone size: NA
CDR3 DNA: TGTGCCAGCAGTGAATGGCTAGCGGGAGCTAGGGAGCTGTTTTTT
CDR3 protein: CASSEWLAGARELFF

D gene: TRBD2
J gene: TRBJ2-1
V gene: TRBV5-1
clone size: NA
CDR3 DNA: TGCGCCAGCAGCTTCGCCGGGACTACCGACAATGAGCAGTTCTTC
CDR3 protein: CASSFAGTTDNEQFF

D gene: NA
J gene: TRBJ2-6
V gene: TRBV5-1
clone size: NA
CDR3 DNA: TGCGCCAGCAGCTTGGCCAGGCAGGCCACTCCCGGCTCTGGGGCCAACGTCCTGACTTTC
CDR3 protein: CASSLARQATPGSGANVLTF

D gene: NA
J gene: TRBJ1-5
V gene: TRBV6-6
clone size: once
CDR3 DNA: TGTGCCAGCAGTCCAAGGGAGGCCATAGGGTGGGGCAATCAGCCCCAGCATTTT
CDR3 protein: CASSPREAIGWGNQPQHF

D gene: NA
J gene: TRBJ2-7
V gene: TRBV7-2
clone size: NA
CDR3 DNA: TGTGCCAGCAGCCTACATCCCCGGGACACCTCCTACGAGCAGTACTTC
CDR3 protein: CASSLHPRDTSYEQYF

D gene: TRBD2
J gene: TRBJ2-5
V gene: TRBV11-3
clone size: NA
CDR3 DNA: TGTGCCAGCAGGGGGGGGGAGACCCAGTACTTC
CDR3 protein: CASRGGETQYF

D gene: NA
J gene: TRBJ1-1
V gene: TRBV21-1
clone size: NA
CDR3 DNA: TGTGCCAGCAGCAAAACTCGGACCGGGACAGGAACTTTCTTT
CDR3 protein: CASSKTRTGTGTFF

D gene: TRBD2
J gene: TRBJ2-3
V gene: TRBV3-1/TRBV3-2
clone size: NA
CDR3 DNA: TGTGCCAGCAGCCAATTCCTAGCGGGAGAGAGGAGCACAGATACGCAGTATTTT
CDR3 protein: CASSQFLAGERSTDTQYF

D gene: TRBD2
J gene: TRBJ2-1
V gene: TRBV27
clone size: NA
CDR3 DNA: TGTGCCAGCAGTTTCGGACTAGCGGGAGGTCGGGACAATGAGCAGTTCTTC
CDR3 protein: CASSFGLAGGRDNEQFF

D gene: NA
J gene: TRBJ2-6
V gene: TRBV6-5
clone size: once
CDR3 DNA: TGTGCCAGCACCTTAACTAGTTCTGGGGCCAACGTCCTGACTTTC
CDR3 protein: CASTLTSSGANVLTF

D gene: TRBD1
J gene: TRBJ1-4
V gene: TRBV11-3
clone size: NA
CDR3 DNA: TGTGCCAGCAGCCCTGGGACAGCCAATGAAAAACTGTTTTTT
CDR3 protein: CASSPGTANEKLFF

D gene: NA
J gene: TRBJ2-1
V gene: TRBV6-5
clone size: once
CDR3 DNA: TGTGCCAGCAGGAAAATCGGACAAAGGTACAATGAGCAGTTCTTC
CDR3 protein: CASRKIGQRYNEQFF

D gene: NA
J gene: TRBJ1-6
V gene: TRBV7-3
clone size: few
CDR3 DNA: TGTGCCAGCAGCTTAATATCGGGGGGCGATTCACCCCTCCACTTT
CDR3 protein: CASSLISGGDSPLHF

D gene: NA
J gene: TRBJ1-4
V gene: TRBV7-9
clone size: NA
CDR3 DNA: TGTGCCAGCAGCTTAGCCTCAGGGTCGAGAGAAAAACTGTTTTTT
CDR3 protein: CASSLASGSREKLFF

D gene: TRBD1
J gene: TRBJ1-1
V gene: TRBV7-2
clone size: NA
CDR3 DNA: TGTGCCAGCAGCCCAGGGACAGTTCGCACTGAAGCTTTCTTT
CDR3 protein: CASSPGTVRTEAFF

D gene: NA
J gene: TRBJ2-3
V gene: TRBV19
clone size: NA
CDR3 DNA: TGTGCCAGTAGTATCCGGTTCGGGGCGGGAAACACAGATACGCAGTATTTT
CDR3 protein: CASSIRFGAGNTDTQYF

D gene: NA
J gene: TRBJ2-7
V gene: TRBV14
clone size: NA
CDR3 DNA: TGTGCCAGCAGCCAAGACAGGGGTCCCTGGACGCCTAACGAGCAGTACTTC
CDR3 protein: CASSQDRGPWTPNEQYF

D gene: TRBD1
J gene: TRBJ2-1
V gene: TRBV5-1
clone size: NA
CDR3 DNA: TGCGCCAGCACCTACGACAGGGGAGTTCTCAATGAGCAGTTCTTC
CDR3 protein: CASTYDRGVLNEQFF

D gene: NA
J gene: TRBJ2-2
V gene: TRBV10-3
clone size: few
CDR3 DNA: TGTGCCATCAGTGAGCGTGCGGGGTACACCGGGGAGCTGTTTTTT
CDR3 protein: CAISERAGYTGELFF

D gene: NA
J gene: TRBJ1-5
V gene: TRBV12-3/TRBV12-4
clone size: few
CDR3 DNA: TGTGCCAGCAGTTTGGGGGGGCGACAGCCCCAGCATTTT
CDR3 protein: CASSLGGRQPQHF

D gene: TRBD1
J gene: TRBJ1-2
V gene: TRBV3-1/TRBV3-2
clone size: NA
CDR3 DNA: TGTGCCAGCAGCCGGACAGGGGCCCGATCCACCTATGGCTACACCTTC
CDR3 protein: CASSRTGARSTYGYTF

D gene: TRBD2
J gene: TRBJ2-1
V gene: TRBV19
clone size: NA
CDR3 DNA: TGTGCCAGTAACAAGGGGGGACTAGCCCCCGGTGAGCAGTTCTTC
CDR3 protein: CASNKGGLAPGEQFF

D gene: NA
J gene: TRBJ2-3
V gene: TRBV5-1
clone size: NA
CDR3 DNA: TGCGCCAGCAGCTTGGCGGGAGAAAATACGCAGTATTTT
CDR3 protein: CASSLAGENTQYF

D gene: TRBD2
J gene: TRBJ2-3
V gene: TRBV7-2
clone size: NA
CDR3 DNA: TGTGCCAGCAGCTTAGATAGCGGGGGGGCCACAGATACGCAGTATTTT
CDR3 protein: CASSLDSGGATDTQYF

D gene: TRBD1
J gene: TRBJ1-2
V gene: TRBV2
clone size: NA
CDR3 DNA: TGTGCCAGCAGTCCGGGACAGGGCGTTGGCTACACCTTC
CDR3 protein: CASSPGQGVGYTF

D gene: TRBD1
J gene: TRBJ2-7
V gene: TRBV9
clone size: NA
CDR3 DNA: TGTGCCAGCAGCGTAGGACAGGGGGCCTACGAGCAGTACTTC
CDR3 protein: CASSVGQGAYEQYF

D gene: TRBD2
J gene: TRBJ2-7
V gene: TRBV9
clone size: NA
CDR3 DNA: TGTGCCAGCAGCCAAGGACTAGCGGAGACCTACGAGCAGTACTTC
CDR3 protein: CASSQGLAETYEQYF

D gene: TRBD1
J gene: TRBJ1-5
V gene: TRBV3-1/TRBV3-2
clone size: NA
CDR3 DNA: TGTGCCAGCAGCCCGGTTCGGGTGGACAGGGGGCGCTCAGGTCAGCCCCAGCATTTT
CDR3 protein: CASSPVRVDRGRSGQPQHF